These 5 T cell receptor beta chains share one sample of origin, sequenced in a study of STAT5B mutations in CD4+ large granular lymphocyte leukemia (dated by TCRdb to between 2022 and 2023). The library was produced with the immunoSEQ multiplex PCR assay. The table was pulled from immuneACCESS by TCRdb, which kept in-frame rearrangements only. Such tables lose some clones; where checked, under half of the loss comes from unresolved V genes, and the rest has no known cause. The sample table contains approximately 39,000 clones; only one count was recorded for 65% to 90% of them. The leading ten clones occupy approximately 1.3% of the sample. Sequenced input: CD4+ T cells from blood buffy coats. The origin of the receptors is a human donor in good health.

The chain uses TRBV7-3 and TRBJ2-7; D possibly matches TRBD1 or TRBD2 (6 bases each). V was trimmed by 5 bases and J by 0 bases, leaving 14 bases between them. The CDR3 is 15 amino acids. Per germline, CDR1 SGHTA and CDR2 FQGTGA. CDR3 residues: CASSPDGGLSYEQYF. In nucleotides, the CDR3 is TGTGCCAGCAGCCCTGATGGGGGGCTCTCCTACGAGCAGTACTTC.

V gene TRBV9 combines with J gene TRBJ2-2, with 8 bases that match TRBD1. V lost 4 bases, J lost 7 bases, and 6 bases stayed unmatched. The length of the CDR3 is 14 residues. CDR1 is SGDLS and CDR2 is YYNGEE in the germline V gene. This CDR3 reads CASSPGQGGGELFF. In DNA, the CDR3 is TGTGCCAGCAGCCCAGGACAGGGCGGCGGGGAGCTGTTTTTT.

The chain is built from TRBV19 and TRBJ2-7, with D unclear. CDR1 and CDR2 (germline): LNHDA, SQIVND (reference sequence). Deletions cut 5 bases from V and 4 bases from J, with 21 bases between. The CDR3 is 16 amino acids. The CDR3 here is CASSPQNPTLAYEQYF. The CDR3, as DNA: TGTGCCAGTAGTCCCCAGAATCCCACCCTGGCGTACGAGCAGTACTTC.

The rearrangement uses TRBV30 and TRBJ2-3; 11 bases agree with TRBD2. This CDR3 spans 15 amino acids. V gave up 2 bases and J gave up 7 bases; unmatched junction bases: 8. Germline V gene lookup returns CDR1 GTSNPN and CDR2 SVGIG (reference sequence). The CDR3 nucleotides are TGTGCCTGGAGTAGTTTAGCGGGAGGGGGGAATACGCAGTATTTT. Protein product: CAWSSLAGGGNTQYF.

This CDR3 is CASSSPSDTQYF. DNA of the CDR3: TGTGCCAGCAGCTCCCCGTCAGATACGCAGTATTTT. The V call is TRBV28, the J call TRBJ2-3; D not certain. This CDR3 region has 12 residues. Germline loops: CDR1 MDHEN, CDR2 SYDVKM. V shed 6 bases and J shed 4 bases, with 8 bases lying between them.